One and the same sample provided the 3 T cell receptor beta chains below, sequenced in a study of tissue T cells after allogeneic stem cell transplantation (dated 2022 in TCRdb). Libraries were prepared through the immunoSEQ multiplex PCR assay. TCRdb retrieved this table from immuneACCESS and kept in-frame rearrangements only. Not all clones are present; in checked studies, unresolved V genes account for under half, and no reason is known for the remainder. The sample table lists approximately 3,000 clones, about 52% of them with a count of one. 20% to 25% of the sample is in the top ten clones. What this sample's time point label stands for: mouse harvest day 14 after allogeneic transplant. Each mouse graft consisted of 10^7 T-cell-depleted bone marrow cells plus 10^6 splenic CD5+ T cells and was given by tail vein injection. The specimen was gut tissue. Receptors were obtained from a female BALB/c mouse given C57BL/6 T cells with graft-versus-host disease after an allogeneic hematopoietic cell transplant.

This clone was counted between two and nine times. Any gene name here is a mouse gene name. The read falls 1 residue short of the CDR3 end, and the missing part is taken from the germline J gene. The V and J genes are TRBV26 and TRBJ2-7; 7 positions agree with TRBD1. CDR1 and CDR2 (germline): KGHPV, FQNQEV (reference sequence). V lost 6 bases, J lost 6 bases, and 8 bases stayed unmatched. The CDR3 is made up of 13 amino acids. The sequenced part of the CDR3 DNA is TGTGCCAGCAGCCAGGGGACAGCATCTGAACAGTAC. It translates to CASSQGTASEQY. The full CDR3 protein is CASSQGTASEQYF.

Only a few counts were recorded for this clone. Mouse names are used for the genes. The part of the CDR3 DNA that was read is TGTGCCAGCTCTCTCGGACTGGGGGGACCCTATGAACAGTAC. Residues: CASSLGLGGPYEQY. The CDR3 as a whole reads CASSLGLGGPYEQYF. The chain employs TRBV12-1 and TRBJ2-7, with 11 nucleotides matching TRBD2. The read halts 1 residue ahead of the CDR3 end, with the missing end drawn from the germline J gene. The V and J ends lost 0 bases and 2 bases, in that order; junction bases with no gene match: 2. The germline CDR1 and CDR2 sequences are SGHSN and HYEKVE. The CDR3 has 15 amino acids.

By frequency in the sample, this clone is large. The gene names given are mouse names. The CDR3 extends 1 residue past the end of the read, so its final part is completed from the germline J gene. This chain connects TRBV5 to TRBJ1-4, with 8 positions matching TRBD1. The V gene end was trimmed by 3 bases and the J gene end by 3 bases; junction bases not matched to a gene: 3. CDR3 length: 15 amino acids. CDR1 is LGHNA and CDR2 is YNLKQL in the germline V gene (reference sequence). The covered CDR3 bases are TGTGCCAGCAGCCAGACAGGGGAGGCCAACGAAAGATTATTT. Protein sequence: CASSQTGEANERLF. The CDR3 in full is CASSQTGEANERLFF.